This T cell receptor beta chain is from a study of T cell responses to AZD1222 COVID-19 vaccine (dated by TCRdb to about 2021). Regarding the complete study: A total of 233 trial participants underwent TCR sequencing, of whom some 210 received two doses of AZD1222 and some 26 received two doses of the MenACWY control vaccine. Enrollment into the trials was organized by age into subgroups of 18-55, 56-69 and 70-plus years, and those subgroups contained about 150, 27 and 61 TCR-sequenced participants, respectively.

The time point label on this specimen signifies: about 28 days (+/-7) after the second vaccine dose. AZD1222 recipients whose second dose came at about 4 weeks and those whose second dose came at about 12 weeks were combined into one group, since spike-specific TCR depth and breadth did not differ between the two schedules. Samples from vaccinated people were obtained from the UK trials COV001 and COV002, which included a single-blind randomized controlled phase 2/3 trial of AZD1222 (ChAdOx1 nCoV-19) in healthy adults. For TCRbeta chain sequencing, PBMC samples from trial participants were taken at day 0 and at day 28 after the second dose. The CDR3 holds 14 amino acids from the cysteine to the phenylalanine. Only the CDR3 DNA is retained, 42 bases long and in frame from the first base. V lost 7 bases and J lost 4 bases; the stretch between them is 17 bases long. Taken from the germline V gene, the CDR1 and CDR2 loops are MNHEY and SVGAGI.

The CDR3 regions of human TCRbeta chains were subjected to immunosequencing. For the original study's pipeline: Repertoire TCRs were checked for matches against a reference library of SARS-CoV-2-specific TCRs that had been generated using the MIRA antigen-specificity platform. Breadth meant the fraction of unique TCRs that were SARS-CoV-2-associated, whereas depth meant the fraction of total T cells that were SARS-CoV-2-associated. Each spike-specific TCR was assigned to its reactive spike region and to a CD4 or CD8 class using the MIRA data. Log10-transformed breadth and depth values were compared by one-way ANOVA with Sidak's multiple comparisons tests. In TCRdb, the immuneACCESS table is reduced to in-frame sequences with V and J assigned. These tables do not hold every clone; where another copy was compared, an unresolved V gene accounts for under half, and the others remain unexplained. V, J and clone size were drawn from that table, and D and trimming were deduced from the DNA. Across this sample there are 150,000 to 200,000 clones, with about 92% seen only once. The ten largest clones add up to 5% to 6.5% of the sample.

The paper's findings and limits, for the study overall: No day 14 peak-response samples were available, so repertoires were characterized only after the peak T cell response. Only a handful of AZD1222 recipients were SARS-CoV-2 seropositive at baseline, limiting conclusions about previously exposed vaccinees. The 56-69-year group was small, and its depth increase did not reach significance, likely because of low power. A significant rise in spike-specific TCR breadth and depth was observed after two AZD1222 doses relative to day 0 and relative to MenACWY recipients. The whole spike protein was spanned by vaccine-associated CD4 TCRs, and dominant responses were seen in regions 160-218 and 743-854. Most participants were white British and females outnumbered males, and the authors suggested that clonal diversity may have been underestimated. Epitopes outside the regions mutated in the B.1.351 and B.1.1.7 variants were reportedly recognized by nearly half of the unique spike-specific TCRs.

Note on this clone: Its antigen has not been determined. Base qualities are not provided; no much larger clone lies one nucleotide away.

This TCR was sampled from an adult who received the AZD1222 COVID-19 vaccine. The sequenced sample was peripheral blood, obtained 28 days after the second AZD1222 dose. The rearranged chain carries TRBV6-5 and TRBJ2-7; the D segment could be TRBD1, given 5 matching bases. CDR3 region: CASMSPGKNYEQYF. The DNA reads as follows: TGTGCCAGCATGTCGCCAGGGAAGAATTACGAGCAGTACTTC.